Below, 21 T cell receptor beta chains from the same sample are listed, as sequenced in a study of cytomegalovirus exposure and HLA in healthy donors. The primer mix had 60 Vbeta and 13 Jbeta primers. Generated by immunoSEQ multiplex PCR, the TCRdb table keeps only in-frame clones and is missing some. The sample lists about 80,000 clones, approximately 67% occurring once. Input material: PBMCs. These receptors were taken from a male donor in good health and CMV-seropositive.

In this sample, this clone turned up a few times. The rearrangement joins TRBV6-5 to TRBJ2-3; 14 bases agree with TRBD2. This CDR3 has 15 amino acids. The V and J ends lost 5 bases and 9 bases, in that order; junction bases with no gene match: 7. Germline-derived CDR1 and CDR2 are MNHEY and SVGAGI. The CDR3 sequence is CASSPGLAGAETQYF. The DNA for the CDR3 is TGTGCCAGCAGTCCGGGACTAGCGGGGGCGGAGACGCAGTATTTT.

This chain links TRBV18 with TRBJ2-6; 7 positions agree with TRBD2. Germline V gene sequence: CDR1 KGHSH, CDR2 LQKENI. V shed 6 bases and J 2 bases; nucleotides not matched to a gene: 10. The CDR3 has 17 amino acids. As DNA, the CDR3 is TGTGCCAGCTCCTATTCGAGCGGGACTACTGGGGCCAACGTCCTGACTTTC. It codes for CASSYSSGTTGANVLTF.

V is TRBV19 and J is TRBJ2-2; tentatively, D is TRBD2 (8 bases). This CDR3 spans 14 amino acids. Germline V gene sequence: CDR1 LNHDA, CDR2 SQIVND (reference sequence). The V end was cut by 1 base, the J end by 11 bases, with 14 bases between. This CDR3 is CASSIAGGGGELFF. The CDR3 coding sequence is TGTGCCAGTAGTATAGCGGGAGGGGGCGGAGAGCTGTTTTTT.

The V and J genes are TRBV14 and TRBJ2-2; 8 bases line up with TRBD1. CDR1 is SGHDN, CDR2 FVKESK, per germline. J lost 4 bases, V lost 4 bases, and 5 bases had no gene match. The CDR3 has 15 amino acids. The CDR3 spells CASSLITGGTGELFF. The DNA for the CDR3 is TGTGCCAGCAGCCTCATAACAGGGGGCACCGGGGAGCTGTTTTTT.

The chain combines TRBV5-1 with TRBJ1-1; the D is unclear. The CDR3 contains 13 residues. Per germline, CDR1 SGHRS and CDR2 YFSETQ. V dropped 4 bases and J dropped 3 bases, with 10 bases sitting between them. The CDR3 spells CASSIDLDTEAFF. The CDR3 DNA sequence: TGCGCCAGCAGCATCGATCTAGACACTGAAGCTTTCTTT. The variable domain in full, with the rest retrieved from reference TRBV5-1 and TRBJ1-1, is KAGVTQTPRYLIKTRGQQVTLSCSPISGHRSVSWYQQTPGQGLQFLFEYFSETQRNKGNFPGRFSGRQFSNSRSEMNVSTLELGDSALYLCASSIDLDTEAFFGQGTRLTVV.

This chain connects TRBV20-1 to TRBJ2-3, with D possibly being TRBD1 (5 bases). The germline V gene encodes CDR1 DFQATT and CDR2 SNEGSKA (reference sequence). Trimming removed 7 bases at V and 5 bases at J, with 7 bases between. The CDR3 runs 10 residues. CDR3 residues: CSGDRDTQYF. In DNA, the CDR3 is TGCAGTGGTGACAGAGATACGCAGTATTTT.

The V call is TRBV19, the J call TRBJ2-7, with TRBD2 as a possible D gene (6 bases). The CDR3 extends over 13 amino acids. Germline V gives CDR1 LNHDA, CDR2 SQIVND (reference sequence). V lost 6 bases and J lost 5, with 14 bases in between. CDR3 protein: CASSRDLVDEQYF. The CDR3 DNA reads TGTGCCAGTAGCCGGGACTTAGTCGACGAGCAGTACTTC.

CDR3 region: CASSPYRDSYEQYF. The DNA of the CDR3 is TGTGCCAGCTCACCATACCGGGACAGCTACGAGCAGTACTTC. V gene TRBV18 combines with J gene TRBJ2-7; 7 bases are shared with TRBD1. J gave up 3 bases and V 2 bases, and 4 bases lay outside the gene matches. The germline V gene encodes CDR1 KGHSH and CDR2 LQKENI. The CDR3 totals 14 residues. Full variable domain (rest looked up from reference TRBV18 and TRBJ2-7): NAGVMQNPRHLVRRRGQEARLRCSPMKGHSHVYWYRQLPEEGLKFMVYLQKENIIDESGMPKERFSAEFPKEGPSILRIQQVVRGDSAAYFCASSPYRDSYEQYFGPGTRLTVT.

A word on this clone: The junction shows a germline mismatch at one end, possibly a read error. The chain combines TRBV5-4 with TRBJ1-2; D possibly corresponds to TRBD1 (6 bases). CDR1 is SGHNT and CDR2 is YYREEE in the germline V gene (reference sequence). This CDR3 spans 15 amino acids. CDR3 sequence reads: CASSLGGQGNYGYPF. Here the CDR3 DNA reads TGTGCCAGCAGCTTGGGGGGGCAGGGTAACTATGGCTACCCCTTC.

The chain couples TRBV27 to TRBJ1-5; the match to TRBD1 covers 8 bases. The CDR3 spans 15 residues. CDR1 MNHEY and CDR2 SMNVEV come from the germline V gene (reference sequence). Losses at the gene ends were 5 bases for V and 2 bases for J; bases not matched to a gene: 5. As DNA, the CDR3 is TGTGCCAGCAGTCTTCTGACAGGGGGCAATCAGCCCCAGCATTTT. Protein sequence: CASSLLTGGNQPQHF.

V is TRBV9 and J is TRBJ2-1, with D unclear. Germline values: CDR1 SGDLS, CDR2 YYNGEE. CDR3 length: 15 amino acids. With 0 bases removed from V and 0 bases from J, the gap between germline ends came to 7 bases. This CDR3 is CASSVAPSSYNEQFF. CDR3 bases: TGTGCCAGCAGCGTAGCCCCGAGCTCCTACAATGAGCAGTTCTTC.

This clone was detected only once. The chain combines TRBV28 with TRBJ1-4, with a possible D match to TRBD1 (5 bases). V lost 5 bases and J 2 bases, leaving 18 bases between the germline ends. Germline lookup yields CDR1 MDHEN and CDR2 SYDVKM. CDR3 length: 17 residues. CDR3 coding DNA: TGTGCCAGCAGTCTCATATACTCAGGGCTTACTAATGAAAAACTGTTTTTT. Translation: CASSLIYSGLTNEKLFF.

The chain has TRBV28 and TRBJ1-4; 7 bases are shared with TRBD1. The CDR3 is 15 amino acids. The J segment lost 8 bases and the V segment lost 1 base, leaving 7 bases of the junction unmatched. CDR1 MDHEN and CDR2 SYDVKM come from the germline V gene. As DNA, the CDR3 is TGTGCCAGCAGTTTATCGTCGGGAGGGGGCGAAAAACTGTTTTTT. This sequence encodes CASSLSSGGGEKLFF.

The chain couples TRBV2 to TRBJ1-5; the D is unclear. CDR3 length equals 12 residues. Germline-derived CDR1 and CDR2 are SNHLY and FYNNEI. With 6 bases removed from V and 7 bases from J, the gap between germline ends came to 10 bases. CDR3 amino acids: CASRGGNQPQHF. CDR3 DNA sequence: TGTGCCAGCAGAGGAGGGAACCAGCCCCAGCATTTT.

V usage is TRBV5-1 and J usage is TRBJ2-7, with 10 positions matching TRBD1. Germline V CDR1 and CDR2: SGHRS, YFSETQ. The CDR3 loop spans 15 amino acids. V shed 4 bases, J shed 5 bases, and the junction held 9 bases outside the gene matches. CDR3 DNA sequence: TGCGCCAGCAGCCCAAAGACAGGGGGCGAGCACGAGCAGTACTTC. This encodes CASSPKTGGEHEQYF. The full variable domain, in which reference TRBV5-1 and TRBJ2-7 provide the parts outside the CDR3, is KAGVTQTPRYLIKTRGQQVTLSCSPISGHRSVSWYQQTPGQGLQFLFEYFSETQRNKGNFPGRFSGRQFSNSRSEMNVSTLELGDSALYLCASSPKTGGEHEQYFGPGTRLTVT.

The chain combines TRBV6-6 with TRBJ2-1; D not resolved. Germline CDR1 MNHNY, CDR2 SVGAGI (reference sequence). The CDR3 has 12 amino acids. Trimming removed 8 bases from V and 7 bases from J, with 12 bases in between. Written as DNA, the CDR3 is TGTGCCAGCGTGGGTCACGGGAATGAGCAGTTCTTC. Its protein product is CASVGHGNEQFF.

The rearrangement uses TRBV30 and TRBJ2-7; the D gene is possibly TRBD2 (6 bases). V was trimmed by 3 bases and J by 0 bases, leaving 15 bases between them. The CDR3 length is 15 residues. Germline CDR1 is GTSNPN and CDR2 is SVGIG (reference sequence). CDR3 DNA: TGTGCCTGGAGCGCACCGGGACTGAGCTCCTACGAGCAGTACTTC. Translated: CAWSAPGLSSYEQYF.

This chain uses TRBV6-5 with TRBJ2-5, with TRBD2 as a possible D gene (6 bases). CDR3 size: 13 residues. Germline CDR1 is MNHEY and CDR2 is SVGAGI. Trimming removed 10 bases at V and 5 bases at J, with 17 bases between. In DNA form, the CDR3 reads TGTGCCACCGGCGGGGCTGTGGGGGAGACCCAGTACTTC. Encoded protein: CATGGAVGETQYF.

This chain uses TRBV5-1 with TRBJ2-1, with D maybe TRBD1 (6 bases). This CDR3 has 16 amino acids. Germline V gene data show CDR1 as SGHRS and CDR2 as YFSETQ. Deletions cut 4 bases from V and 6 bases from J, with 20 bases between. The CDR3 nucleotides are TGCGCCAGCAGCCCAACCACAGGGTCTCCCTCCAATGAGCAGTTCTTC. It yields the protein CASSPTTGSPSNEQFF.

The chain has TRBV4-3 and TRBJ2-2, with 13 bases lining up with TRBD2. CDR3 length equals 16 residues. Per the germline V gene, CDR1 is LGHNA and CDR2 is YSLEER. V was clipped by 4 bases and J by 7 bases; unmatched bases: 6. The chain's CDR3 is CASSRGTSGTNGELFF. In nucleotides, the CDR3 is TGCGCCAGCAGCCGCGGGACTAGCGGGACAAACGGGGAGCTGTTTTTT.

The V call is TRBV7-8, the J call TRBJ2-1, with D possibly matching TRBD2 (6 bases). With 5 bases removed from V and 9 bases from J, the gap between germline ends came to 14 bases. Looked up from germline, CDR1 is SGHVS and CDR2 is FQNEAQ. The CDR3 has 13 amino acids. CDR3 bases: TGTGCCAGCAGCCGGCCGACTAGTGGTGAGCAGTTCTTC. Its translation is CASSRPTSGEQFF.